A selection of T cell receptor beta chains follows, all from one sample in a study of beta chain features in type 1 diabetes. Produced via immunoSEQ multiplex PCR; TCRdb's table is partial and in-frame only. The sample lists hundreds of thousands of clones, around 28% occurring once. The sequenced sample consisted of naive CD4+ T cells from blood. The receptors originated from a man aged 18 to 30 in good health. CDR3s include the opening cysteine and the closing phenylalanine or tryptophan. The D gene is left open where the match is weak. Clone size is given for some rows only: seen once, a few or many times, or a class if the clone is expanded.

V,J,D,size,CDR3,DNA
TRBV7-2,TRBJ2-2,TRBD2,few,CASSLGLAGGTGELFF,TGTGCCAGCAGCCTAGGACTAGCGGGAGGAACCGGGGAGCTGTTTTTT
TRBV29-1,TRBJ2-5,TRBD2,once,CSVVRWTSGRAEETQYF,TGCAGCGTTGTGAGATGGACTAGCGGGAGGGCAGAAGAGACCCAGTACTTC
TRBV18,TRBJ2-1,NA,NA,CASSPSRASYNEQFF,TGTGCCAGCTCCCCGTCCCGGGCCAGTTACAATGAGCAGTTCTTC
TRBV7-2,TRBJ2-1,NA,NA,CASSLRRERSEQFF,TGTGCCAGCAGCTTAAGACGGGAGCGAAGTGAGCAGTTCTTC
TRBV7-2,TRBJ1-1,NA,NA,CASSFGPGSTEAFF,TGTGCCAGCAGCTTTGGGCCAGGGAGCACTGAAGCTTTCTTT
TRBV27,TRBJ2-7,NA,NA,CASSSRVDQMYEQYF,TGTGCCAGCAGTTCGAGGGTAGACCAAATGTACGAGCAGTACTTC
TRBV7-9,TRBJ2-7,NA,NA,CASSHPRAAPYEQYF,TGTGCCAGCAGCCACCCCCGGGCTGCTCCCTACGAGCAGTACTTC
TRBV7-9,TRBJ2-5,NA,NA,CASSLVGYQETQYF,TGTGCCAGCAGCTTGGTAGGGTACCAAGAGACCCAGTACTTC
TRBV28,TRBJ1-5,TRBD1,NA,CASRLHRGGQPQHF,TGTGCCAGCAGGCTGCACAGGGGCGGTCAGCCCCAGCATTTT
TRBV30,TRBJ2-1,TRBD2,few,CAWSVRLAGENEQFF,TGTGCCTGGAGTGTTAGACTAGCGGGAGAAAATGAGCAGTTCTTC
TRBV9,TRBJ1-2,TRBD1,NA,CASSVETGGNYGYTF,TGTGCCAGCAGCGTAGAAACAGGGGGCAACTATGGCTACACCTTC
TRBV7-9,TRBJ2-3,NA,NA,CAVRTPGTDTQYF,TGTGCCGTGAGGACACCCGGGACAGATACGCAGTATTTT
TRBV5-1,TRBJ2-1,NA,NA,CASSLDLWNEQFF,TGCGCCAGCAGCTTGGACCTCTGGAATGAGCAGTTCTTC
TRBV11-3,TRBJ2-1,NA,NA,CASSLDRQGKGDNEQFF,TGTGCCAGCAGCTTAGATCGGCAGGGAAAAGGAGACAATGAGCAGTTCTTC
TRBV2,TRBJ2-3,NA,few,CASSDGRITDTQYF,TGTGCCAGCAGTGATGGGCGGATCACAGATACGCAGTATTTT
TRBV29-1,TRBJ2-1,NA,NA,CSVDLPGLSYNEQFF,TGCAGCGTTGACCTGCCGGGACTGTCCTACAATGAGCAGTTCTTC
TRBV25-1,TRBJ2-7,NA,few,CASSFAFHEQYF,TGTGCCAGCAGTTTCGCTTTCCACGAGCAGTACTTC
TRBV7-2,TRBJ2-1,NA,NA,CASSPEAYSNEQFF,TGTGCCAGCAGCCCAGAGGCGTACTCCAATGAGCAGTTCTTC